A single sample gave rise to the 5 T cell receptor beta chains below, sequenced in a study of T cells in Graves' hyperthyroidism and ophthalmopathy. What was amplified from RNA transcripts were TCR beta CDR3 regions. First-round RT-PCR with HTBI primers amplified the TCR CDR3 region. MiXCR, applied by TCRdb to the multiplex PCR reads, yields one record per CDR3 protein. In the table there are some 620,000 distinct CDR3 sequences, around 15% of which are singletons. The material sequenced was blood. The receptors were sampled from a woman under 40 with Graves' hyperthyroidism.

The V call is TRBV27, the J call TRBJ2-7, with D perhaps matching TRBD2 (6 bases). The germline CDR1 and CDR2 sequences are MNHEY and SMNVEV (reference sequence). V lost 3 bases and J lost 0, with 15 bases in between. The CDR3 contains 16 residues. In nucleotides, the CDR3 is TGTGCCAGCAGTTTTCGCGGGAATATGGGCTCCTACGAGCAGTACTTC. As protein: CASSFRGNMGSYEQYF.

J is TRBJ1-6 and V is TRBV7-2; 7 bases map to TRBD1. The CDR3 runs to 15 residues. Germline V CDR1 and CDR2: SGHTA, FQGNSA. J was trimmed by 11 bases and V by 0 bases; bases with no gene match: 7. CDR3 sequence: CASSLALQGRPPLHF. DNA for the CDR3: TGTGCCAGCAGCTTAGCGTTACAGGGGAGGCCACCCCTCCACTTT.

Ten or more counts support this clonotype. The J gene is TRBJ2-1, the V gene TRBV5-1, with 10 nucleotides matching TRBD2. The CDR3 contains 17 residues. The germline V gene encodes CDR1 SGHRS and CDR2 YFSETQ. J gave up 2 bases and V 6 bases, and 11 bases lay outside the gene matches. The CDR3 reads CASTKREGFDPYNEQFF. CDR3 DNA sequence: TGCGCCAGCACCAAGCGGGAGGGCTTCGATCCCTACAATGAGCAGTTCTTC.

The rearrangement links TRBV15 to TRBJ2-3; the D gene is possibly TRBD2 (6 bases). The CDR3 sequence is 17 residues long. The germline V and J ends were trimmed by 0 bases and 2 bases, with 15 bases remaining between them. Germline CDR1 is LNHNV and CDR2 is YYDKDF (reference sequence). The CDR3 is CATSRDRVAEPTDTQYF. Here the CDR3 DNA reads TGTGCCACCAGCAGAGATAGGGTAGCGGAGCCCACAGATACGCAGTATTTT.

This clonotype occurred a few times. The chain links TRBV5-1 to TRBJ2-4, with TRBD2 matching 9 bases. The CDR3 is made up of 14 amino acids. Trimming removed 0 bases from V and 5 bases from J; junction bases left unmatched: 0. Germline values: CDR1 SGHRS, CDR2 YFSETQ. This chain's CDR3 is CASSLGLAENIQYF. CDR3 nucleotides: TGCGCCAGCAGCTTGGGACTAGCGGAAAACATTCAGTACTTC.